These 8 T cell receptor beta chains were sequenced from one sample in a study of T cells in Graves' hyperthyroidism and ophthalmopathy. RNA transcripts served as the template for amplifying TCR beta CDR3 regions. The HTBI set primed first-round TCR CDR3 RT-PCR. TCRdb recomputed calls from the multiplex PCR reads with MiXCR, one row per CDR3 protein. This sample has a few hundred thousand distinct CDR3 sequences; about 18% occur once, and the top ten carry 40% to 45%. The sample taken for sequencing was blood. These receptors came from a man between 18 and 35 years old with Graves' ophthalmopathy.

V is TRBV20-1 and J is TRBJ2-2; 10 bases line up with TRBD2. V shed 4 bases and J 4 bases; nucleotides not matched to a gene: 6. The germline V gene has CDR1 DFQATT and CDR2 SNEGSKA (reference sequence). The CDR3 extends over 15 amino acids. CDR3: CSAKLAGILTGELFF. The DNA for the CDR3 is TGCAGTGCTAAACTAGCGGGGATACTCACCGGGGAGCTGTTTTTT.

This sequence joins TRBV7-6 and TRBJ2-7; 7 bases are shared with TRBD2. Germline values: CDR1 SGHVS, CDR2 FNYEAQ. The CDR3 extends over 14 amino acids. The junction had 4 bases not matched to a gene; V was cut back by 3 bases and J by 2 bases. The CDR3 region is CASSFERGPYEQYF. Written as DNA, the CDR3 is TGTGCCAGCAGCTTCGAGCGGGGTCCCTACGAGCAGTACTTC.

The V gene is TRBV19, the J gene TRBJ1-2; the match to TRBD1 covers 7 bases. Losses at the gene ends were 7 bases for V and 0 bases for J; bases not matched to a gene: 5. Germline V gene lookup returns CDR1 LNHDA and CDR2 SQIVND (reference sequence). The CDR3 spans 14 residues. The CDR3 DNA sequence: TGTGCCAGTAACAACAGGGGAGCTAACTATGGCTACACCTTC. It is translated as CASNNRGANYGYTF.

Only one count was recorded for this clonotype. The V and J genes are TRBV24-1 and TRBJ2-6, with 10 bases aligning to TRBD1. Trimming took 5 bases from V and 0 from J; bases not matched to a gene: 12. The V gene's germline CDR1 is KGHDR and CDR2 SFDVKD. The CDR3 spans 20 residues. The CDR3 here is CATSGCYDRGRRSGANVLTF. The CDR3 DNA reads as TGTGCCACCAGTGGTTGCTATGACAGGGGGCGCCGCTCTGGGGCCAACGTCCTGACTTTC.

This clonotype has ten or more counts. The genes are TRBV7-6 and TRBJ1-5; 7 nucleotides align to TRBD1. CDR1 SGHVS and CDR2 FNYEAQ come from the germline V gene. After removal of 0 bases from V and 4 bases from J, the junction contained 6 bases not matched to a gene. There are 16 residues in the CDR3. This CDR3 reads CASSLATGDRNQPQHF. CDR3 DNA sequence: TGTGCCAGCAGCTTAGCGACGGGGGACAGAAATCAGCCCCAGCATTTT.

Ten or more counts support this clonotype. CDR3 sequence reads: CASSYTGTGEYYGYTF. CDR3 DNA sequence: TGTGCCAGCAGTTACACCGGGACAGGGGAATACTATGGCTACACCTTC. V usage is TRBV6-5 and J usage is TRBJ1-2; 10 bases line up with TRBD1. CDR1 and CDR2 from the germline V gene are MNHEY and SVGAGI. This CDR3 region has 16 residues. V was clipped by 2 bases and J by 3 bases; unmatched bases: 6.

To note about this clonotype: At one end the junction does not follow the germline gene, possibly because of a read error. This chain connects TRBV6-2 or TRBV6-3 to TRBJ2-3, with a tentative D call TRBD2 (6 bases). The CDR3 is 16 amino acids. In germline, CDR1 is MNHEY, CDR2 SVGEGT. This CDR3 reads CASNYQGSAGGDTQYF. For the CDR3, the DNA is TGTGCCAGCAATTACCAGGGTAGCGCAGGAGGGGATACGCAGTATTTT.

This clonotype was observed at least ten times. The chain combines TRBV7-8 with TRBJ1-4; D is possibly TRBD1 (5 bases). Trimming removed 5 bases at V and 0 bases at J, with 13 bases between. The CDR3 length is 16 residues. Germline CDR1 reads SGHVS; CDR2 reads FQNEAQ. The CDR3 DNA reads TGTGCCAGCAGCCCAGCTTGGGGGACAACTAATGAAAAACTGTTTTTT. Protein product: CASSPAWGTTNEKLFF.